This entry describes one TCR beta chain. The target antigen is unknown. This likely comes from a read error, as the CDR3 has no conserved phenylalanine or tryptophan at its end. Any patient presenting with uncontrolled infection, other autoimmune disease, pregnancy or lactation was left out. This sample is part of a study of T cells in Graves' hyperthyroidism and ophthalmopathy. In the study overall: Peripheral blood was acquired at first diagnosis, ahead of any therapy whatsoever. Study-level findings and limits: Ophthalmopathy onset followed model prediction by a median roughly 6.5 months. Stable hyperthyroidism and ophthalmopathy were separated using 13 V-J signatures.

CDR1 is LNHDA and CDR2 is SQIVND in the germline V gene (reference sequence). V was trimmed by 6 bases and J by 1 base, leaving 6 bases between them. The CDR3 runs to 12 residues. Amplification of TCR beta CDR3 regions was performed using RNA transcripts as template. The HTBI primer set was used in a first-round RT-PCR of the TCR CDR3. MiXCR, run by TCRdb on the multiplex PCR reads, gives a single entry per CDR3 protein. This table holds around 450,000 distinct CDR3 sequences, 15% to 17% found once. The specimen was blood. V is TRBV19 and J is TRBJ1-1; D is unresolved. This sequence was found in a young woman with Graves' hyperthyroidism. CDR3 amino acids: CASRAGNTEAFL. The CDR3 bases are TGTGCCAGTAGAGCTGGGAACACTGAAGCTTTCCTT.